This T cell receptor beta chain derives from a study of metastatic and nonmetastatic thyroid tumors. As for the study in general: Malignant thyroid and benign thyroid patients provided blood and tumor or nodule tissue whose repertoires were compared. Regarding the study as a whole: Significantly greater TCR beta diversity was reportedly found in malignant thyroid tumors than in benign nodules (in blood and tumor).

Trimming left V 5 bases short and J 2 bases short, with 13 bases between. Germline CDR1 reads SGHAT; CDR2 reads FQDESV (reference sequence). This CDR3 is 14 amino acids long. Original analysis: Variation in CDR3 across clinicopathological groups served as the basis for constructing a distant-metastasis classifier in papillary thyroid cancer. TCRdb re-called the PCR reads with MiXCR. The V and J calls come from TCRdb's annotation, not from the publication. The table includes around 21,000 clones, 35% to 40% detected once. All patients were treatment-naive before thyroid surgery. Concerning this clone: Its antigen is as yet unknown.

The chain is built from TRBV11-1 and TRBJ2-7, with D perhaps TRBD2 (5 bases). This TCR came from a female donor with papillary thyroid cancer or a benign thyroid nodule (not recorded which). Some clones in this sample may be carry-over from other donors' samples. The specimen was tumor tissue. Here the CDR3 reads CASSDYYETYEQYF. DNA of the CDR3: TGTGCCAGCAGCGACTACTACGAAACCTACGAGCAGTACTTC.